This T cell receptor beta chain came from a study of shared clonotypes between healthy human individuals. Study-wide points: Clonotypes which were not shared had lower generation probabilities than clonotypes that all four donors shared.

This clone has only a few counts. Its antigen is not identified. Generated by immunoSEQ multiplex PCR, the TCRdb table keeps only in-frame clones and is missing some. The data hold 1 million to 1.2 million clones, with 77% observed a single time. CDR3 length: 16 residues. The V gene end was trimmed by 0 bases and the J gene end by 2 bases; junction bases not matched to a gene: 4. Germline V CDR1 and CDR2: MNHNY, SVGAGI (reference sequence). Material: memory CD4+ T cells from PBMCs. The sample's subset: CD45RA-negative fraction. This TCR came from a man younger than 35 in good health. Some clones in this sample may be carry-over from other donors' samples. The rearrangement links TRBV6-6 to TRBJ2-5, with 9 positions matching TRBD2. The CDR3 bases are TGTGCCAGCAGTTACTCAGCGGGAGGTTTTCAAGAGACCCAGTACTTC. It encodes CASSYSAGGFQETQYF.